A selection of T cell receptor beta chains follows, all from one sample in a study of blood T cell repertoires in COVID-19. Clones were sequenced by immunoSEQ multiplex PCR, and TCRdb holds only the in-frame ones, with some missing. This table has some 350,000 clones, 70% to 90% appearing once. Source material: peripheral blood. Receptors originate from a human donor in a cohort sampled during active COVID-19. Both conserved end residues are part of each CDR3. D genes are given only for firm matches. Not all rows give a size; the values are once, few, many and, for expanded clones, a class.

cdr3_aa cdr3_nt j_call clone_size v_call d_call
CASSLGGYSNQPQHF TGCGCCAGCAGCTTGGGAGGGTATAGCAATCAGCCCCAGCATTTT TRBJ1-5 - TRBV5-1 -
CASSQGPGTGYYTF TGTGCCAGCAGCCAGGGACCCGGGACAGGGTACTACACCTTC TRBJ1-2 - TRBV3-1/TRBV3-2 TRBD1
CASRSPGHHYGYTF TGTGCCAGCAGGTCCCCCGGACATCATTATGGCTACACCTTC TRBJ1-2 - TRBV7-2 -
CASSILAGVGDNEQFF TGTGCCAGTAGTATACTAGCGGGAGTGGGGGACAATGAGCAGTTCTTC TRBJ2-1 - TRBV19 TRBD2
CASSMRGEAFF TGTGCCAGCAGCATGCGGGGTGAAGCTTTCTTT TRBJ1-1 - TRBV7-9 -
CASSLPGQGGTGELFF TGTGCCAGCAGTTTACCGGGACAGGGCGGCACCGGGGAGCTGTTTTTT TRBJ2-2 - TRBV6-5 TRBD1
CASSTSGSPRETQYF TGTGCCAGCTCGACTAGCGGTTCGCCTCGGGAGACCCAGTACTTC TRBJ2-5 - TRBV7-9 TRBD2
CASSQPGTGGLGYTF TGTGCCAGCAGCCAACCTGGGACAGGGGGTCTTGGCTACACCTTC TRBJ1-2 - TRBV3-1/TRBV3-2 TRBD1
CSVVHETGELFF TGCAGCGTTGTTCATGAGACCGGGGAGCTGTTTTTT TRBJ2-2 once TRBV29-1 -
CASSSGVQPQHF TGTGCCAGCAGTTCAGGGGTTCAGCCCCAGCATTTT TRBJ1-5 - TRBV28 -
CAWMYPGAEKLFF TGTGCCTGGATGTATCCAGGGGCTGAAAAACTGTTTTTT TRBJ1-4 - TRBV30 -
CASRWAYGYTF TGTGCCTCCCGATGGGCCTATGGCTACACCTTC TRBJ1-2 - TRBV30 -
CASSPPGTVGNEQFF TGTGCCAGCTCACCACCGGGTACAGTCGGTAATGAGCAGTTCTTC TRBJ2-1 - TRBV18 -
CSASGRSGYTF TGCAGTGCTAGTGGGAGGAGCGGCTACACCTTC TRBJ1-2 - TRBV20-1 -
CASSTDRGSGANVLTF TGTGCCAGTAGTACGGACAGGGGCTCTGGGGCCAACGTCCTGACTTTC TRBJ2-6 - TRBV19 TRBD1
CASSHRGPNDEQFF TGTGCCAGCAGCCACCGGGGTCCTAACGATGAGCAGTTCTTC TRBJ2-1 once TRBV5-4 -